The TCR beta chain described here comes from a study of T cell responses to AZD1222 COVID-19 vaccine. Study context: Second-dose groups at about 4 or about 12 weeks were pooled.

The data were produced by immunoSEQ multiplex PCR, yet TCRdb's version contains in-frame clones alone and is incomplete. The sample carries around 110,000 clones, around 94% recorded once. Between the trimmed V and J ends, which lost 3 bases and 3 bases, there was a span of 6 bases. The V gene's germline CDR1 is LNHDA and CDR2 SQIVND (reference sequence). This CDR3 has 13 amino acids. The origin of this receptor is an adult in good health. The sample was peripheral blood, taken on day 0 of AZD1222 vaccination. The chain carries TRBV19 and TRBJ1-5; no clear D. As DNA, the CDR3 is TGTGCCAGTAGTATTGTACCCAATCAGCCCCAGCATTTT. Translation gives CASSIVPNQPQHF.